This T cell receptor (beta chain) originates from a study of vaccination effects on CD4 cells after COVID-19. A remark on this clone: Its cognate antigen is unknown.

Before any sequencing was done, the ViraFEST assay used viral peptide pools to expand antigen-specific CD4+ T cells. At the end of 10 days of culture, CD4+ T cells were isolated. No vaccinee had earlier SARS-CoV-2 infection, and nucleocapsid antibodies were negative. In culture with 10 IU/ml IL-2 and approximately 9.1 ug/ml peptides, PBMC were grown at a few million per well. The authors exchanged half the medium for IL-2 medium on days 3 and 7. CDR1 and CDR2 (germline): LGHDT, YNNKEL (reference sequence). CDR3 length equals 19 residues. Losses at the gene ends were 3 bases for V and 0 bases for J; bases not matched to a gene: 13. Produced via immunoSEQ multiplex PCR; TCRdb's table is partial and in-frame only. This sample has roughly 63,000 clones, with over 70% found just once.

The chain uses TRBV3-1 (or the pseudogene TRBV3-2) and TRBJ2-3; 9 bases agree with TRBD2. The source is a human donor who received a COVID-19 vaccine. This material consisted of CD4+ T cells from PBMCs cultured with SARS-CoV-2 spike peptides, taken before COVID-19 vaccination. The CDR3 nucleotides are TGTGCCAGCAGCCAGATCCCACGAGTAGCGGGAGATAGCACAGATACGCAGTATTTT. Translating gives CASSQIPRVAGDSTDTQYF.